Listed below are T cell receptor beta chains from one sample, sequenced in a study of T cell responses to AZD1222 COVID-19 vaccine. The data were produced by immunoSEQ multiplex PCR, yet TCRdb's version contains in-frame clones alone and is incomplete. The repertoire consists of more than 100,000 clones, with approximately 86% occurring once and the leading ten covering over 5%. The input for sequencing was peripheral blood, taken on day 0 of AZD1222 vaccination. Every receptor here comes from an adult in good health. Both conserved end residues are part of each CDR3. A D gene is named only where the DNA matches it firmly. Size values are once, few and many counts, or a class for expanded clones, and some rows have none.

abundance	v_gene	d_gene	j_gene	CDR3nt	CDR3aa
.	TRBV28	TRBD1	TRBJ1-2	TGTGCCGGCAAACCGGGACAGGGGAGTGGAGGCTACACCTTC	CAGKPGQGSGGYTF
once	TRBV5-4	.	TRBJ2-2	TGTGCCAGCAGCTTGGGGGCCTCGTTAGAGCTGTTTTTT	CASSLGASLELFF
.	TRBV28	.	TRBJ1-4	TGTGCCAGCAGTTTGTCTTATACTAATGAAAAACTGTTTTTT	CASSLSYTNEKLFF
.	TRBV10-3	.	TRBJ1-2	TGTGCCATCAGTGAGTCCTGGGACTATGGCTACACCTTC	CAISESWDYGYTF
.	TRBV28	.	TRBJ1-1	TGTGCCAGCAGTTTCCCCACTGAAGCTTTCTTT	CASSFPTEAFF
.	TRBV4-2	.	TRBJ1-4	TGTGCCAGCAGCCAGAAATCCACGGGGGAGAGTGAAAAACTGTTTTTT	CASSQKSTGESEKLFF
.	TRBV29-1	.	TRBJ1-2	TGCAGCGCTACCTTGGCGGGGTTTGTAGGCTACACCTTC	CSATLAGFVGYTF
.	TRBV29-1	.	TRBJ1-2	TGCAGCGTTGAAGATGATGGTCGCTATGGCTACACCTTC	CSVEDDGRYGYTF
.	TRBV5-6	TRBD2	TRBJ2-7	TGTGCCAGCAGCTGGGCGGGGGTTTACGAGCAGTACTTC	CASSWAGVYEQYF
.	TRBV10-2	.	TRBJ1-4	TGCGCCAGCAAGACTTCGGGACGGAATAATGAAAAACTGTTTTTT	CASKTSGRNNEKLFF
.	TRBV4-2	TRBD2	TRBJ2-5	TGTGCCAGCAGCCAAGCCATCGGGCGGGGGGCTGAAGAGACCCAGTACTTC	CASSQAIGRGAEETQYF
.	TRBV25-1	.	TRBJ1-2	TGTGCCAGCAGTGACCGGAGGTCAGTCGGCTATGGCTACACCTTC	CASSDRRSVGYGYTF
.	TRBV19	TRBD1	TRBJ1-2	TGTGCCAGTAGTATAGTAGGGTCCGGACAGGCTAACTATGGCTACACCTTC	CASSIVGSGQANYGYTF
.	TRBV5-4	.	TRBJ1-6	TGTGCCAGCAGCTTGGGACACCTGGGACCCCTCCACTTT	CASSLGHLGPLHF
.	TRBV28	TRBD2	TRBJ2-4	TGTGCCAGCAGTCCGATTGGGTCGAATAGCGGGGGGCAACCTTCTTTC	CASSPIGSNSGGQPSF
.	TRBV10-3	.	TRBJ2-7	TGTGCCATCAGTGAGGCAGGGGTGGCGAGCGAGCAGTACTTC	CAISEAGVASEQYF
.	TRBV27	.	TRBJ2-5	TGTGCCAGCAGTCAAGGGGCGCCTGTGCGGGAGACCCAGTACTTC	CASSQGAPVRETQYF
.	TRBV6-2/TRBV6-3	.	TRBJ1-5	TGTGCCAGCAACCCCTCGAGCAATCAGCCCCAGCATTTT	CASNPSSNQPQHF
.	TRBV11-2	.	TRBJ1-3	TGTGCCAGCAGCTTACTTTGGGTCGGGTCCCTTATCTCTGGAAACACCATATATTTT	CASSLLWVGSLISGNTIYF
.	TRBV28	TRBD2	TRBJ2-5	TGTGCCAGCAGTTGGACTAGGGCAGAGGGGGAGACCCAGTACTTC	CASSWTRAEGETQYF
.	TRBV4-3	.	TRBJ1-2	TGCGCCAGCAGCCAAGAGCTAACTCGGGTAGTCTACTATGGCTACACCTTC	CASSQELTRVVYYGYTF
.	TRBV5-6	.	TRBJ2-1	TGTGCCAGCAGCCCAGGGGATATTGAGCAGTTCTTC	CASSPGDIEQFF
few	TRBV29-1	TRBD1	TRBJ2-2	TGCAGCGTTGATTCGACAGGGGTAACCGGGGAGCTGTTTTTT	CSVDSTGVTGELFF
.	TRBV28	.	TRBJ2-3	TGTGCCAGCAGTTCTATTTCACTGGCTGGCCGCACAGATACGCAGTATTTT	CASSSISLAGRTDTQYF
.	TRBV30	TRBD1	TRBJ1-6	TGTGCCTGGACTAGGACAGGGCTGAATTCACCCCTCCACTTT	CAWTRTGLNSPLHF
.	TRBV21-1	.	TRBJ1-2	TGTGCCAGCAGCAACGGGGCGCGGAACAACTATGGCTACACCTTC	CASSNGARNNYGYTF
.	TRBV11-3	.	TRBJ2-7	TGTGCCAGCAGCGCAAGCGGAAGCTCCTACGAGCAGTACTTC	CASSASGSSYEQYF
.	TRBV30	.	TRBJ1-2	TGTGCCTGGAGCCCCCCCGGCAACTATGGCTACACCTTC	CAWSPPGNYGYTF
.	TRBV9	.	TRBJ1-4	TGTGCCAGCAGCTTTCGGCCCAATGAAAAACTGTTTTTT	CASSFRPNEKLFF
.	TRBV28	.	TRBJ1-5	TGTGCCAGCAGTTTGTTACAGTACAATCAGCCCCAGCATTTT	CASSLLQYNQPQHF
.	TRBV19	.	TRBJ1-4	TGTGCCACAATGACAACTAATGAAAAACTGTTTTTT	CATMTTNEKLFF
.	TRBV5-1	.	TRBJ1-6	TGCGCCAGCAGCTCGGATTCGGCCTTAAGAAATAATTCACCCCTCCACTTT	CASSSDSALRNNSPLHF
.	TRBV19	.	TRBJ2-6	TGTGCCAGTAGTATCGGTTCCTCTGGGGCCAACGTCCTGACTTTC	CASSIGSSGANVLTF
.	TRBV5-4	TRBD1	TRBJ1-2	TGTGCCAGCAGCCCAGGGGGATCCTATGGCTACACCTTC	CASSPGGSYGYTF
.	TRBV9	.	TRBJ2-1	TGTGCCAGCAGCGTACGGGGGGCCCCGGGCATAGCGCAGTTCTTC	CASSVRGAPGIAQFF
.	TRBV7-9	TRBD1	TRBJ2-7	TGTGCCAGCAGCCCCGCGACCGGGACAGAATACGAGCAGTACTTC	CASSPATGTEYEQYF
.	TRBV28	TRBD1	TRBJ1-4	TGTGCCAGCAGTCAAAGGGACAGGAGTAATGAAAAACTGTTTTTT	CASSQRDRSNEKLFF
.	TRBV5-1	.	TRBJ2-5	TGCGCCAGCAGCTTGCAGGTCCGAGAGACCCAGTACTTC	CASSLQVRETQYF
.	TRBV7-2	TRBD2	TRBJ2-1	TGTGCCAGCAGCTCAGGACTAGCGGGGCTTGAGCAGTTCTTC	CASSSGLAGLEQFF
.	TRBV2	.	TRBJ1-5	TGTGCCAGCAGCCCAGACATTGATCGTCAAAATCAGCCCCAGCATTTT	CASSPDIDRQNQPQHF
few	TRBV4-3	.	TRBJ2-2	TGCGCCAGCAGCCACGGGGTGGCCGGGGAGCTGTTTTTT	CASSHGVAGELFF
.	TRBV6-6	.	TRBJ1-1	TGTGCCAGCAGCCAATCCGGGCAGGTTGGGAACACTGAAGCTTTCTTT	CASSQSGQVGNTEAFF
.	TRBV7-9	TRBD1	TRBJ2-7	TGTGCCAGCAGCTCCGACAGGGCCTATTACGAGCAGTACTTC	CASSSDRAYYEQYF
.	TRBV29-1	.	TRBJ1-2	TGCAGCGTTGCGGGGTTAGACAGACCTAACTATGGCTACACCTTC	CSVAGLDRPNYGYTF